The 31 T cell receptor beta chains below come from one sample, sequenced in a study of blood T cells in healthy people across ages. Sample-barcoded 5' priming and a J-beta primer mix drove a second PCR of 7 to 11 cycles. Using its own MiXCR run on the 5' RACE reads, TCRdb lists one record per CDR3 protein. The data show approximately 2,000,000 distinct CDR3 sequences, with approximately 40% seen just once and roughly 24% held by the top ten. Material for sequencing was blood. The receptors come from a human donor in good health.

The gene calls are TRBV27 and TRBJ1-4, with a weak D call TRBD1 (6 bases). Trimming pared 3 bases from V and 8 bases from J, leaving 13 bases between. The CDR3 spans 14 residues. The germline gives CDR1 MNHEY, CDR2 SMNVEV (reference sequence). CDR3 protein: CASSLRGPDEKLFF. CDR3 nucleotides: TGTGCCAGCAGTTTGCGGGGGCCGGACGAAAAACTGTTTTTT.

This clonotype was counted between two and nine times. The rearrangement joins TRBV11-3 to TRBJ2-1, with a possible D match to TRBD1 (6 bases). Germline V gene lookup returns CDR1 SGHNT and CDR2 YENEEA. This CDR3 has 11 amino acids. V was pared by 1 base and J by 14 bases, with 9 bases between. The CDR3 DNA reads as TGTGCCAGCAGCTTAGGGGACAAAGAGTTCTTC. It translates to CASSLGDKEFF.

The J gene is TRBJ1-2, the V gene TRBV28; 9 bases match TRBD1. Germline V gene sequence: CDR1 MDHEN, CDR2 SYDVKM. Losses at the gene ends were 4 bases for V and 5 bases for J; bases not matched to a gene: 8. The CDR3 runs to 15 residues. The CDR3 is CASSYLGTGRYGYTF. The DNA for the CDR3 is TGTGCCAGCAGTTACCTCGGGACAGGGAGATATGGCTACACCTTC.

Note on this clonotype: The junction departs from germline at one end; a sequencing error may be responsible. V usage is TRBV20-1 and J usage is TRBJ2-1, with a possible D match to TRBD2 (5 bases). The CDR3 covers 15 residues. Germline V gene sequence: CDR1 DFQATT, CDR2 SNEGSKA (reference sequence). The CDR3 loop reads CSAGDRRRGSEEQFF. The CDR3 DNA reads as TGCAGTGCTGGAGATCGCCGGCGAGGGTCGGAGGAGCAGTTCTTC.

With respect to this clonotype: Just one base apart from a much larger clone, this may be a read error. The chain uses TRBV29-1 and TRBJ2-1; 7 nucleotides agree with TRBD1. The CDR3 has 14 amino acids. Germline assignment: CDR1 SQVTM and CDR2 ANQGSEA. Germline trimming cut 2 bases from V and 13 bases from J; bases unmatched to any gene: 14. CDR3 loop: CSVEITGVLETQFF. The CDR3 nucleotides read TGCAGCGTTGAAATTACAGGGGTTCTAGAGACCCAGTTCTTC.

The rearrangement uses TRBV20-1 and TRBJ1-5, with unresolved D. The CDR3 spans 13 residues. V was pared by 6 bases and J by 3 bases, with 12 bases between. Germline V gene lookup returns CDR1 DFQATT and CDR2 SNEGSKA (reference sequence). DNA for the CDR3: TGCAGTGCAGGCGGGCAGCTCAATCAGCCCCAGCATTTT. Protein: CSAGGQLNQPQHF.

The rearrangement uses TRBV7-2 and TRBJ1-1, with D perhaps matching TRBD1 (5 bases). Germline lookup yields CDR1 SGHTA and CDR2 FQGNSA. Between the trimmed V and J ends, which lost 1 base and 5 bases, there was a span of 17 bases. The CDR3 is made up of 16 amino acids. CDR3 sequence: CASSLEGSGRTTEAFF. CDR3 DNA sequence: TGTGCCAGCAGCTTAGAAGGTTCAGGGAGGACGACTGAAGCTTTCTTT.

This chain uses TRBV4-1 with TRBJ1-6; D is possibly TRBD1 (6 bases). The CDR3 contains 14 residues. Germline loops: CDR1 MGHRA, CDR2 YSYEKL. The V and J ends lost 8 bases and 11 bases respectively, with 19 bases between them. CDR3 bases: TGCGCCAGCGGATTGGGACATAGAGAGCCACCCCTCCACTTT. Translating it yields CASGLGHREPPLHF.

The table lists this clonotype with a few counts. The genes are TRBV18 and TRBJ2-1; D call uncertain. The ends were cut back, 3 bases at V and 2 bases at J, with 11 bases in the middle. Germline values: CDR1 KGHSH, CDR2 LQKENI. The CDR3 has 15 residues. CDR3: CASSPFPQTYNEQFF. DNA for the CDR3: TGTGCCAGCTCACCCTTCCCCCAGACCTACAATGAGCAGTTCTTC.

This chain connects TRBV6-2 or TRBV6-3 to TRBJ2-1, with D perhaps TRBD2 (5 bases). Germline loops: CDR1 MNHEY, CDR2 SVGEGT. The CDR3 extends over 18 amino acids. V lost 6 bases and J lost 3, with 24 bases in between. CDR3 nucleotide sequence: TGTGCCAGCAGCTTTACGTCCCCCGGGGTTTCAGGCTACAATGAGCAGTTCTTC. Its protein is CASSFTSPGVSGYNEQFF.

The chain combines TRBV12-5 with TRBJ1-5; D is uncertain. CDR1 LGHNT and CDR2 FRNRAP come from the germline V gene. This CDR3 contains 12 residues. Trimming removed 6 bases from V and 9 bases from J, with 12 bases in between. CDR3 in amino acids: CASGYLETPQHF. The CDR3 DNA follows: TGTGCTAGTGGATATCTGGAAACGCCCCAGCATTTT. The variable domain in full, with the rest retrieved from reference TRBV12-5 and TRBJ1-5, is DARVTQTPRHKVTEMGQEVTMRCQPILGHNTVFWYRQTMMQGLELLAYFRNRAPLDDSGMPKDRFSAEMPDATLATLKIQPSEPRDSAVYFCASGYLETPQHFGDGTRLSIL.

The V call is TRBV9, the J call TRBJ2-3; maybe TRBD1 (5 bases). V lost 3 bases to trimming and J lost 8 bases, with 13 bases between them. Per the germline V gene, CDR1 is SGDLS and CDR2 is YYNGEE. This CDR3 contains 13 residues. The CDR3 DNA sequence: TGTGCCAGCAGCGCCTCAGGGTTGGCTACGCAGTATTTT. Protein sequence: CASSASGLATQYF.

A few counts support this clonotype. V gene TRBV13 combines with J gene TRBJ2-7, with 10 bases that match TRBD1. Trimming cost V 5 bases and J 1 base; bases outside gene matches: 5. In germline, CDR1 is PRHDT, CDR2 FYEKMQ (reference sequence). This CDR3 has 15 residues. CDR3 DNA: TGTGCCAGCAGCCCCGGACAGGGGGGTTCCTACGAGCAGTACTTC. It codes for CASSPGQGGSYEQYF.

The table lists this clonotype with a few counts. The chain couples TRBV6-5 to TRBJ2-6; unclear D gene. CDR1 is MNHEY, CDR2 SVGAGI, per germline. The CDR3 consists of 16 residues. With 7 bases removed from V and 3 bases from J, the gap between germline ends came to 16 bases. CDR3 residues: CASNLEPTLGANVLTF. The CDR3 coding sequence is TGTGCCAGCAACTTGGAACCAACCCTTGGGGCCAACGTCCTGACTTTC.

This clonotype was counted a few times. V and J are TRBV11-2 and TRBJ2-4; D is unclear. The CDR3 extends over 11 amino acids. V lost 1 base and J lost 11, with 6 bases in between. Germline CDR1 is SGHAT and CDR2 is FQNNGV. Here the CDR3 reads CASSLGGFQYF. The CDR3 region has the DNA TGTGCCAGCAGCTTAGGAGGTTTTCAGTACTTC.

The chain has TRBV4-3 and TRBJ2-3, with D possibly TRBD1 on 7 matching bases. The CDR3 runs to 17 residues. CDR1 is LGHNA, CDR2 YSLEER, per germline. V was cut by 0 bases and J by 0 bases, with 13 bases left in between. The CDR3 sequence is CASSQDTRDSSTDTQYF. CDR3 bases: TGCGCCAGCAGCCAAGACACGCGGGACAGCAGCACAGATACGCAGTATTTT.

This clonotype was found a few times. The chain recombines TRBV20-1 with TRBJ2-1; TRBD1 is a possible D gene (6 bases). The length of the CDR3 is 14 residues. V was clipped by 4 bases and J by 3 bases, with 13 bases between them. Germline-derived CDR1 and CDR2 are DFQATT and SNEGSKA (reference sequence). The CDR3 DNA sequence: TGCAGTGCTACCAGGGGAGTAAGCTACAATGAGCAGTTCTTC. Translating it yields CSATRGVSYNEQFF.

The chain employs TRBV11-1 and TRBJ2-1, with D unresolved. CDR1 and CDR2 (germline): SGHAT, FQDESV (reference sequence). The CDR3 is 15 amino acids. Trimming left V 5 bases short and J 2 bases short, with 13 bases between. The CDR3 DNA reads as TGTGCCAGCAGCCCCGCTGCATTTGCCTACAATGAGCAGTTCTTC. Translating gives CASSPAAFAYNEQFF.

The genes are TRBV6-1 and TRBJ2-1; TRBD2 agrees at 7 bases. CDR1 and CDR2 from the germline V gene are MNHNS and SASEGT. CDR3 length: 18 amino acids. With 4 bases clipped from V and 0 bases from J, the junction kept 12 bases outside the gene matches. The CDR3, as DNA: TGTGCCAGCAGTGCAAAATTCGCCCTAGCGGTCTCCTACAATGAGCAGTTCTTC. The encoded protein is CASSAKFALAVSYNEQFF.

As regards this clonotype: Compared with germline, one end of the junction differs, possibly owing to a read error. This chain links TRBV4-1 with TRBJ2-7, with D possibly being TRBD1 (5 bases). The CDR3 covers 15 residues. Germline CDR1 and CDR2: MGHRA and YSYEKL. In nucleotides, the CDR3 is TGCGCCAGCAGCCAAGTGCAGGGATCGGGCTACGAGCAGTACTTT. This translates into CASSQVQGSGYEQYF.

This clonotype was detected many times. The V and J genes are TRBV7-2 and TRBJ2-7; 7 nucleotides align to TRBD1. V shed 4 bases, J shed 4 bases, and the junction held 10 bases outside the gene matches. In germline, CDR1 is SGHTA, CDR2 FQGNSA. CDR3 length: 15 residues. CDR3 sequence reads: CASSSRTGSGYEQYF. As DNA, the CDR3 is TGTGCCAGCAGCTCACGGACAGGTTCTGGGTACGAGCAGTACTTC.

This clonotype was picked up a small number of times. V is TRBV15 and J is TRBJ2-1; D may be TRBD1 (5 bases). The CDR3 sequence is 16 residues long. The germline V and J ends were trimmed by 0 bases and 1 base, with 10 bases remaining between them. Looked up from germline, CDR1 is LNHNV and CDR2 is YYDKDF (reference sequence). The CDR3 is CATSRDGHLSYNEQFF. CDR3 DNA: TGTGCCACCAGCAGAGATGGACATTTGTCCTACAATGAGCAGTTCTTC.

The CDR3 spells CASSLGTVQVMQYF. CDR3 coding DNA: TGCGCCAGCAGCTTGGGCACCGTACAGGTTATGCAGTATTTT. The chain is built from TRBV5-1 and TRBJ2-3, with D perhaps TRBD1 (5 bases). The germline CDR1 and CDR2 sequences are SGHRS and YFSETQ. The length of the CDR3 is 14 residues. V was clipped by 0 bases and J by 11 bases, with 16 bases between them.

The sample holds a few counts of this clonotype. J is TRBJ2-1 and V is TRBV7-2, with 9 nucleotides matching TRBD2. CDR3 size: 15 residues. V was clipped by 1 base and J by 8 bases; unmatched bases: 6. Germline-derived CDR1 and CDR2 are SGHTA and FQGNSA. The CDR3: CASSLGGGGVYEQFF. CDR3 sequence (DNA): TGTGCCAGCAGCTTAGGAGGCGGGGGGGTCTATGAGCAGTTCTTC.

This chain uses TRBV7-3 with TRBJ2-2; no reliable D call. The CDR3 is 16 residues long. V shed 1 base and J shed 1 base, with 10 bases lying between them. The germline V gene encodes CDR1 SGHTA and CDR2 FQGTGA. The CDR3 spells CASSLNPPGNTGELFF. CDR3 DNA: TGTGCCAGCAGCTTAAACCCCCCAGGGAACACCGGGGAGCTGTTTTTT.

In this sample, this clonotype turned up a few times. A much larger clone differs by one base, so this may be a read error. The rearrangement joins TRBV5-1 to TRBJ1-2, with D unresolved. The V gene's germline CDR1 is SGHRS and CDR2 YFSETQ. The CDR3 totals 13 residues. V was clipped by 2 bases and J by 1 base, with 6 bases between them. CDR3 coding DNA: TGCGCCAGCAGCTTCGAGGATAACTATGGCTACACCTTC. Encoded protein: CASSFEDNYGYTF.

This clonotype was seen ten or more times. This chain joins TRBV29-1 and TRBJ2-1, with 7 nucleotides matching TRBD1. CDR1 and CDR2 (germline): SQVTM, ANQGSEA. V was pared by 5 bases and J by 1 base, with 8 bases of the junction left unmatched. CDR3 length equals 15 residues. The DNA for the CDR3 is TGCAGCGTTCCGACAGGGCTTGGATCCTACAATGAGCAGTTCTTC. Residues: CSVPTGLGSYNEQFF.

The V call is TRBV11-1, the J call TRBJ2-2, with 9 bases identical to TRBD1. The CDR3 runs 16 residues. The ends lost 5 bases at V and 7 bases at J; junction bases unmatched: 11. CDR1 and CDR2 (germline): SGHAT, FQDESV (reference sequence). The CDR3 DNA sequence: TGTGCCAGCAGCGAAGGGGACAGGGAACGGAACGGGGAGCTGTTTTTT. Amino acid sequence: CASSEGDRERNGELFF.

A few counts support this clonotype. The V gene is TRBV24-1, the J gene TRBJ2-3; no clear D gene. V lost 0 bases to trimming and J lost 3 bases, with 6 bases between them. This CDR3 is built from 14 residues. Germline V gives CDR1 KGHDR, CDR2 SFDVKD. CDR3 in DNA: TGTGCCACCAGTGATTTGTCTGGTACAGATACGCAGTATTTT. It encodes CATSDLSGTDTQYF.

This chain links TRBV28 with TRBJ2-7, with D possibly being TRBD1 (5 bases). V gave up 5 bases and J gave up 5 bases, with 19 bases separating them. The CDR3 extends over 15 amino acids. Looked up from germline, CDR1 is MDHEN and CDR2 is SYDVKM. CDR3 DNA: TGTGCCAGCAGTCTTCAGGACACCGATTCAAACGAGCAGTACTTC. This encodes CASSLQDTDSNEQYF.

The J gene is TRBJ2-1, the V gene TRBV18; unclear D gene. Germline V gives CDR1 KGHSH, CDR2 LQKENI. V was pared by 2 bases and J by 14 bases, with 13 bases between. The CDR3 extends over 12 amino acids. CDR3 sequence reads: CASSPYNGGEFF. As DNA, the CDR3 is TGTGCCAGCTCACCATATAACGGTGGTGAGTTCTTC.